The 11 T cell receptor beta chains listed next were all sequenced from one sample in a study of T cell responses to AZD1222 COVID-19 vaccine. The repertoire was sequenced with immunoSEQ multiplex PCR; TCRdb's copy has only in-frame clones and lacks some. The sample shows some 170,000 clones, around 94% of them seen only once. The sequencing here drew on peripheral blood, taken 28 days after the second AZD1222 dose. Receptors originate from an adult who received the AZD1222 COVID-19 vaccine.

The chain carries TRBV4-1 and TRBJ2-3, with D tentatively TRBD2 (6 bases). Between the trimmed V and J ends, which lost 1 base and 4 bases, there was a span of 9 bases. This CDR3 contains 14 residues. The germline V gene encodes CDR1 MGHRA and CDR2 YSYEKL. CDR3 nucleotide sequence: TGCGCCAGCAGCCAAGCGGGAGCCCCAGATACGCAGTATTTT. Translation gives CASSQAGAPDTQYF.

CDR3 DNA: TGTGCCAGCCGCCGAGGGAACACTGAAGCTTTCTTT. Translated, it gives CASRRGNTEAFF. The V gene is TRBV6-5, the J gene TRBJ1-1; D gene ambiguous. From germline, CDR1 is MNHEY and CDR2 SVGAGI. V was pared by 8 bases and J by 1 base, with 8 bases between. The CDR3 totals 12 residues.

The chain's CDR3 is CAISPTPGLAGQFYEQYF. In nucleotides, the CDR3 is TGTGCCATCAGTCCTACCCCGGGACTAGCGGGCCAATTCTACGAGCAGTACTTC. V usage is TRBV10-3 and J usage is TRBJ2-7; 12 nucleotides agree with TRBD2. After removal of 5 bases from V and 3 bases from J, the junction contained 14 bases not matched to a gene. Per the germline V gene, CDR1 is ENHRY and CDR2 is SYGVKD. The CDR3 is 18 residues long.

As to this clone: A much larger clone differs by one base, so this may be a read error. Different DNA sequences within this sample yield the same CDR3. The gene calls are TRBV4-2 and TRBJ1-2; 8 positions agree with TRBD1. CDR1 and CDR2 (germline): LGHNA, YNFKEQ. There are 15 residues in the CDR3. CDR3 nucleotides: TGTGCCAGCAGCCCAGGACAGGGAGGTGTCCATGGCTACACTTTC. Translation: CASSPGQGGVHGYTF.

J is TRBJ2-7 and V is TRBV6-5, with a tentative D call TRBD1 (5 bases). Deletions cut 2 bases from V and 6 bases from J, with 17 bases between. CDR1 MNHEY and CDR2 SVGAGI come from the germline V gene. CDR3 length: 15 residues. CDR3 protein: CASSYQGLGPLEQYF. The CDR3 DNA is TGTGCCAGCAGTTACCAGGGTCTCGGGCCACTCGAGCAGTACTTC.

The chain carries TRBV9 and TRBJ1-1, with a weak D call TRBD1 (6 bases). Germline CDR1 is SGDLS and CDR2 is YYNGEE. V was clipped by 4 bases and J by 7 bases, with 17 bases between them. The CDR3 loop spans 14 amino acids. CDR3 bases: TGTGCCAGCAGCACAGGGCCCGTGAAGGATGAAGCTTTCTTT. Its protein is CASSTGPVKDEAFF.

J is TRBJ1-1 and V is TRBV5-8, with D possibly matching TRBD1 (6 bases). This CDR3 is 13 amino acids long. Germline CDR1 SGHTS, CDR2 YDEGEE. With 0 bases removed from V and 12 bases from J, the gap between germline ends came to 15 bases. CDR3 DNA: TGTGCCAGCAGCTTGGATGGCAGGGGCGTGTCTTTCTTT. As protein: CASSLDGRGVSFF. The full variable domain, rest sourced from reference TRBV5-8 and TRBJ1-1, is EAGVTQSPTHLIKTRGQQATLRCSPISGHTSVYWYQQALGLGLQFLLWYDEGEERNRGNFPPRFSGRQFPNYSSELNVNALELEDSALYLCASSLDGRGVSFFGQGTRLTVV.

CDR3 region: CASSRLDLGEQFF. CDR3 sequence (DNA): TGTGCCAGCAGCCGCCTGGACCTGGGCGAGCAGTTCTTC. The chain is built from TRBV2 and TRBJ2-1, with unresolved D. This CDR3 has 13 residues. Between the trimmed V and J ends, which lost 6 bases and 10 bases, there was a span of 16 bases. Germline V CDR1 and CDR2: SNHLY, FYNNEI.

This chain links TRBV6-5 with TRBJ2-3; 8 bases align to TRBD1. There are 15 residues in the CDR3. Trimming at V came to 2 bases and at J to 2 bases, leaving 3 bases not matched to a gene. From germline, CDR1 is MNHEY and CDR2 SVGAGI. The CDR3 reads CASSYTGGATDTQYF. The DNA for the CDR3 is TGTGCCAGCAGTTACACAGGGGGAGCCACAGATACGCAGTATTTT.

This clone came up once. The chain has TRBV3-1 (or the pseudogene TRBV3-2) and TRBJ1-1; D call uncertain. Germline lookup yields CDR1 LGHDT and CDR2 YNNKEL (reference sequence). The CDR3 has 16 amino acids. V lost 4 bases, J lost 2 bases, and 17 bases lay in between. This CDR3 reads CASSRVNKAVNTEAFF. The CDR3, as DNA: TGTGCCAGCAGCCGGGTAAACAAGGCGGTTAACACTGAAGCTTTCTTT.

This rearrangement joins TRBV6-1 to TRBJ2-7; 9 nucleotides match TRBD2. After removal of 8 bases from V and 4 bases from J, the junction contained 18 bases not matched to a gene. This CDR3 region has 17 residues. In germline, CDR1 is MNHNS, CDR2 SASEGT. CDR3 in DNA: TGTGCCAGCTGTGGACTAGCGAATGTCGGGGAACGATACGAGCAGTACTTC. It translates to CASCGLANVGERYEQYF.